Listed below are T cell receptor beta chains from one sample, sequenced in a study of blood T cell repertoires in COVID-19. Data came from immunoSEQ multiplex PCR; TCRdb stores just in-frame clones and leaves some out. The data contain 350,000 to 550,000 clones, 85% to 90% of them singletons. The specimen was PBMCs or T cells enriched from blood (not recorded which). Receptors originate from a man in his thirties or forties who had recovered from COVID-19. CDR3s include the opening cysteine and the closing phenylalanine or tryptophan. D genes are given only for firm matches.

V,D,J,DNA,CDR3
TRBV28,NA,TRBJ2-7,TGTGCCAGCAGTCCCCTTGGCGGGAAAATGTCGGTGGAGCAGTACTTC,CASSPLGGKMSVEQYF
TRBV19,NA,TRBJ1-2,TGTGCCAGTAGTATGGAGATGGCAGGGGCAAACTATGGCTACACCTTC,CASSMEMAGANYGYTF
TRBV7-9,TRBD1,TRBJ1-5,TGTGCCAGCAGCTCCGACAGGGGGCATTCTCAGCCCCAGCATTTT,CASSSDRGHSQPQHF
TRBV15,NA,TRBJ2-2,TGTGCCACCAGCGGCTACACCGGGGAGCTGTTTTTT,CATSGYTGELFF
TRBV29-1,NA,TRBJ2-5,TGCAGCGTTGAACGAGGGAGAGGTGAGACCCAGTACTTC,CSVERGRGETQYF
TRBV9,TRBD1,TRBJ2-5,TGTGCCAGCAGCACAGGGACAGTGGCGGAAGAGACCCAGTACTTC,CASSTGTVAEETQYF
TRBV4-2,TRBD1,TRBJ1-4,TGTGCCAGCAGCCAAGCCTGGGGCCGGACAGGCGGCCGGGGGGGTGAAAAACTGTTTTTT,CASSQAWGRTGGRGGEKLFF
TRBV4-1,TRBD1,TRBJ1-5,TGCGCCAGCAGCCAAGATCGGTTCGGGACAGGCGTGAGTGGGAGTCAGCCCCAGCATTTT,CASSQDRFGTGVSGSQPQHF
TRBV7-9,TRBD1,TRBJ2-7,TGTGCCAGCAGCCGTACGACAGGGGGGTCCTACGAGCAGTACTTC,CASSRTTGGSYEQYF
TRBV28,TRBD2,TRBJ2-1,TGTGCCAGCAGTCTGACTAGCGGGAGCTACAATGAGCAGTTCTTC,CASSLTSGSYNEQFF
TRBV15,TRBD1,TRBJ1-6,TGTGCCACCAGCAGAGATCTTGGCGGGACAGATAATTCACCCCTCCACTTT,CATSRDLGGTDNSPLHF
TRBV30,TRBD2,TRBJ2-1,TGTGCCTTTAGCGGGACTAACCTCAATGAGCAGTTCTTC,CAFSGTNLNEQFF
TRBV11-2,TRBD2,TRBJ2-1,TGTGCCAGCAGCTCCGTTGTCCTCGGGACTAGCGCCTACAATGAGCAGTTCTTC,CASSSVVLGTSAYNEQFF
TRBV10-3,NA,TRBJ1-2,TGTGCCACGCTGCGTGGGAGCTTTCACACCTTC,CATLRGSFHTF